The present T cell receptor beta chain was sequenced within a study of molecular identifiers for immune sequencing clone quantification. For naive CD8 T cells, sorting used the CD8+CD4-CCR7+CD45RA+ phenotype. This CDR3 comprises 16 residues. Germline V CDR1 and CDR2: LNHNV, YYDKDF (reference sequence). On this clonotype: Its antigen is unidentified. Germline is not matched at one junction end, which may reflect a read error.

Via MiXCR, TCRdb re-called the PCR reads, giving one row per CDR3 protein. The repertoire holds approximately 20,000 distinct CDR3 sequences, 20% to 25% seen once, with roughly 6.7% in the top ten. The study's findings and limits: Reportedly, one cell's Jurkat TCR RNA was detected within one million naive CD8 cells.

This rearrangement joins TRBV15 to TRBJ2-1; TRBD2 matches 9 bases. Sequencing was performed on naive CD8+ T cells from blood, with Jurkat cell RNA spiked in. The subset: FACS-sorted CD8+CD4-CCR7+CD45RA+ naive T cells. The TCR comes from a human donor in good health. Some libraries in this study had Jurkat cell RNA spiked in. The CDR3 reads CATSGRTSARYSEQFF. CDR3 DNA sequence: TGTGCCACCAGCGGACGGACTAGCGCCAGATACAGTGAGCAGTTCTTC.